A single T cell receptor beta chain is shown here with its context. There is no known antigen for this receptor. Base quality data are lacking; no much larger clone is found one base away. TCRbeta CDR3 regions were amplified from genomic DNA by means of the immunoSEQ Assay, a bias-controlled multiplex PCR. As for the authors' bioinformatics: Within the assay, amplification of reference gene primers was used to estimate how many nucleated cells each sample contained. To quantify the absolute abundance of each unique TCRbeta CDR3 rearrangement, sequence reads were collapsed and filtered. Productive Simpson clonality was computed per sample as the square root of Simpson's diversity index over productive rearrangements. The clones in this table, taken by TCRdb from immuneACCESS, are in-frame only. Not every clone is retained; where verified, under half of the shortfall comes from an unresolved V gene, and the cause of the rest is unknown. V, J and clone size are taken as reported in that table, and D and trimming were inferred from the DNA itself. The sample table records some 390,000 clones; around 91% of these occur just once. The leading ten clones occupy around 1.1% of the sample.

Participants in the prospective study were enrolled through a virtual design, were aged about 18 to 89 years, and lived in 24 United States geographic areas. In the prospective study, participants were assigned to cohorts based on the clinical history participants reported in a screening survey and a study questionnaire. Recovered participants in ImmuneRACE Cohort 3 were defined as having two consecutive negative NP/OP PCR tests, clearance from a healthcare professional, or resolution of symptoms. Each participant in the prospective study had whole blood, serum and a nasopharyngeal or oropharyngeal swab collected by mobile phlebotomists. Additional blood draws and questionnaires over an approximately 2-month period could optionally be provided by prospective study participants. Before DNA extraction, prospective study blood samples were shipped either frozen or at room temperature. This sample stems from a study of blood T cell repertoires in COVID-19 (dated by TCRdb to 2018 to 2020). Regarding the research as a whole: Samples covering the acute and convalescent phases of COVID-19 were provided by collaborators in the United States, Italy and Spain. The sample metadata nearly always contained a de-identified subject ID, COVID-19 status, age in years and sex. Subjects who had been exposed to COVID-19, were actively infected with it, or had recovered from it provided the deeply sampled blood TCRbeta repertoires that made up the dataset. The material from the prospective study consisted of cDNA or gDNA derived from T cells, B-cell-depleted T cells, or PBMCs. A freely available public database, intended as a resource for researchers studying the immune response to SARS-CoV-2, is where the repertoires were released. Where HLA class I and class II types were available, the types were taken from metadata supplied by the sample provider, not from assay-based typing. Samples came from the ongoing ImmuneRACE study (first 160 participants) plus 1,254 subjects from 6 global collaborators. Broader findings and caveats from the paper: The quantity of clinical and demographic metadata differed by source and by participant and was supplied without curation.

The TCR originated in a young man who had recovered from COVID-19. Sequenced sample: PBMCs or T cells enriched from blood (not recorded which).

The base sequence is TGTGCCAGCAAGCTTGGGGGAGGGGGCTCCTACGAGCAGTACTTC. Its protein is CASKLGGGGSYEQYF. The rearranged segments are TRBV5-4 and TRBJ2-7; TRBD2 could be the D gene, as 7 bases match. Per the germline V gene (reference sequence), SGHNT is the CDR1 and YYREEE is the CDR2. Taken from cysteine to phenylalanine, the CDR3 has 15 residues. Just the 45-base CDR3 DNA is kept, in frame starting at base 1. V and J lose 6 bases and 0 bases, and a span of 16 bases separates them.